The rows below give T cell receptor beta chains drawn from one sample of a study of identical twins. TCRdb recomputed calls from the 5' RACE reads with MiXCR, one row per CDR3 protein. Here the sample spans 500,000 to 600,000 distinct CDR3 sequences, roughly a fifth being singletons. The data were also submitted as part of a second study, on T cells expressing NK-cell markers.

Sequencing input: CD4+ T cells sorted from blood. The receptors were sampled from a woman younger than 35 in good health. Each CDR3 is given with its conserved first and last residue. A D gene is named only where the DNA matches it firmly. Rows may omit the clone size; those that give it use once, few, many or a size class.

clone size	J gene	D gene	V gene	CDR3 DNA	CDR3 protein
few	TRBJ2-1	-	TRBV15	TGTGCCACCAGCAGAGCCTCAGTAAATGAGCAGTTCTTC	CATSRASVNEQFF
few	TRBJ2-1	-	TRBV29-1	TGCAGCGTTGACGGAGGCTCCCTGGGCAATGAGCAGTTCTTC	CSVDGGSLGNEQFF
-	TRBJ1-5	-	TRBV5-5	TGTGCCAGCAGCTTACTATCCGGTAATCAGCCCCAGCATTTT	CASSLLSGNQPQHF
-	TRBJ2-1	-	TRBV29-1	TGCAGCGTTGGCGGGATGGGCAATGAGCAGTTCTTC	CSVGGMGNEQFF
few	TRBJ1-1	-	TRBV5-1	TGCGCCAGCAGCACCGGGGAGGTGGGGCAGAGTCGACCGAACACTGAAGCTTTCTTT	CASSTGEVGQSRPNTEAFF
few	TRBJ2-7	TRBD2	TRBV20-1	TGCAGTGCTGGTAGCGGGGGGGCCTACGAGCAGTACTTC	CSAGSGGAYEQYF
-	TRBJ2-3	TRBD2	TRBV4-1	TGCGCCAGCAGCCTTTCAGGAGCCGGGACTAGCGGCACAGATACGCAGTATTTT	CASSLSGAGTSGTDTQYF
-	TRBJ2-5	-	TRBV7-9	TGTGCCAGCAGCCCTTTAAGTGGCGAGACCCAGTACTTC	CASSPLSGETQYF
-	TRBJ1-1	-	TRBV20-1	TGCAGTACTAGAATGAGGAGGTGGACTGAAGCTTTCTTT	CSTRMRRWTEAFF
-	TRBJ2-1	-	TRBV24-1	TGTGCCACCAGTGATGCCCGTGGGGACGGTAGGCCGAATGAGCAGTTCTTC	CATSDARGDGRPNEQFF
few	TRBJ2-7	-	TRBV20-1	TGCAGTGCTACCCCCCGGGGTCCGACATACGAGCAGTACTTC	CSATPRGPTYEQYF
-	TRBJ2-2	-	TRBV11-3	TGTGCCAGCAGCTTGCAGGGGGGAACCACCGGGGAGCTGTTTTTT	CASSLQGGTTGELFF
many	TRBJ2-3	-	TRBV4-3	TGCGCCAGCAGCCAAGATGCCCAGGGGACAGATACGCAGTATTTT	CASSQDAQGTDTQYF
-	TRBJ2-3	-	TRBV5-1	TGCGCCAGCAGGACCGCGGCTAGCACAGATACGCAGTATTTT	CASRTAASTDTQYF
few	TRBJ2-3	-	TRBV7-9	TGTGCCAGCAGATCCAGGGAGTGGGGAGATACGCAGTATTTT	CASRSREWGDTQYF
many	TRBJ2-1	TRBD2	TRBV4-3	TGCGCCAGCAGCCTCCTAGCGGGAGGGAGCTCCTACAATGAGCAGTTCTTC	CASSLLAGGSSYNEQFF
many	TRBJ2-3	-	TRBV24-1	TGTGCCACCCGCCTCGGGGATACGCAGTATTTT	CATRLGDTQYF
few	TRBJ2-7	TRBD1	TRBV5-1	TGCGCCAGCAGCCAGACAGGGCAGTCCTACGAGCAGTACTTC	CASSQTGQSYEQYF
many	TRBJ1-1	-	TRBV6-2/TRBV6-3	TGTGCCAGCAGTTACAGGAGGGACACTGAAGCTTTCTTT	CASSYRRDTEAFF
-	TRBJ2-5	TRBD1	TRBV10-3	TGTGCCATCAGTGGAGTTTCAACCCGGACAGGGGTGGGAGAGACCCAGTACTTC	CAISGVSTRTGVGETQYF
-	TRBJ2-3	TRBD1	TRBV7-3	TGTGCCAGCAGCAGGACAGGGGTTCGAACAGATACGCAGTATTTT	CASSRTGVRTDTQYF
-	TRBJ2-1	TRBD1	TRBV2	TGTGCCAGCAGTCGCGACAGGGGAGGTTACAATGAGCAGTTCTTC	CASSRDRGGYNEQFF
few	TRBJ2-2	TRBD2	TRBV5-1	TGCGCCAGCACTCTTGGGCTAAGGAGACTAGCGTCCACCGGGGAGCTGTTTTTT	CASTLGLRRLASTGELFF
few	TRBJ2-1	TRBD2	TRBV18	TGTGCCAGCTCACCCCTAGCGGTTCAGTACAATGAGCAGTTCTTC	CASSPLAVQYNEQFF
-	TRBJ1-1	-	TRBV5-6	TGTGCCAGCAGCCAACCAGCCCCGGCCGATAAGAACACTGAAGCTTTCTTT	CASSQPAPADKNTEAFF
-	TRBJ2-7	TRBD1	TRBV7-2	TGTGCCAGCACAAAGTCGGGACAGGGGTCCCACGAGCAGTACTTC	CASTKSGQGSHEQYF
few	TRBJ1-2	-	TRBV3-1	TGTGCCAGCAGCCAATCCTCCCCCACGGCGAGCTATGGCTACACCTTC	CASSQSSPTASYGYTF
-	TRBJ2-1	-	TRBV20-1	TGCAGTGCTAGGGGACGGAGGTACAATGAGCAGTTCTTC	CSARGRRYNEQFF
many	TRBJ1-1	TRBD1	TRBV20-1	TGCAGCTCAGGGGGGGGGCCGAACACTGAAGCTTTCTTT	CSSGGGPNTEAFF
few	TRBJ1-5	-	TRBV7-9	TGTGCCAGCAGCTTATCGACGGGTGATCAGCCCCAGCATTTT	CASSLSTGDQPQHF
few	TRBJ1-5	-	TRBV7-2	TGTGCCAGCAGCCCACGTGGAGCGACCAGGCAGCCCCAGCATTTT	CASSPRGATRQPQHF
-	TRBJ1-2	TRBD1	TRBV20-1	TGCAGTGCTGACAGGGGATCCAACTATGGCTACACCTTC	CSADRGSNYGYTF
-	TRBJ2-7	TRBD1	TRBV2	TGTGCCAGCTCGCGGGAAAGGACAGGGGGCTACGAGCAGTACTTC	CASSRERTGGYEQYF
few	TRBJ2-3	-	TRBV5-6	TGTGCCAGCAGCTTTATCGGGACAATCAGCACAGATACGCAGTATTTT	CASSFIGTISTDTQYF